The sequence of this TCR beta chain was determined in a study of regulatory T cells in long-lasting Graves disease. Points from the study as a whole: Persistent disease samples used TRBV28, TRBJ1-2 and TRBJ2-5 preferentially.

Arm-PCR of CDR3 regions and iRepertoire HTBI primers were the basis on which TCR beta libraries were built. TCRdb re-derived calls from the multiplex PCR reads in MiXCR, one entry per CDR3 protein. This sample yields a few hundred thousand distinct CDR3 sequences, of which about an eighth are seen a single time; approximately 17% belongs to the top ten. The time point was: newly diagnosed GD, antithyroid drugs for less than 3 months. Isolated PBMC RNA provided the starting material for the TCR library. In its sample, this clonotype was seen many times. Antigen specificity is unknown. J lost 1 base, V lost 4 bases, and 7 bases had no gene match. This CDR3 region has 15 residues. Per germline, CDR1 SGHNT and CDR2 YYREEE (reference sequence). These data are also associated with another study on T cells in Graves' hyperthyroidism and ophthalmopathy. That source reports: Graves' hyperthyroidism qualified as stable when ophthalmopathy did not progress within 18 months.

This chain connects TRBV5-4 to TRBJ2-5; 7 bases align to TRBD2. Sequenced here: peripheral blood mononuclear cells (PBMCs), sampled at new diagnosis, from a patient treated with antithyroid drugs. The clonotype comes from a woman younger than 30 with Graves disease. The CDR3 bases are TGTGCCAGCAGCATTAAACTAGCGATCCAAGAGACCCAGTACTTC. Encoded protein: CASSIKLAIQETQYF.